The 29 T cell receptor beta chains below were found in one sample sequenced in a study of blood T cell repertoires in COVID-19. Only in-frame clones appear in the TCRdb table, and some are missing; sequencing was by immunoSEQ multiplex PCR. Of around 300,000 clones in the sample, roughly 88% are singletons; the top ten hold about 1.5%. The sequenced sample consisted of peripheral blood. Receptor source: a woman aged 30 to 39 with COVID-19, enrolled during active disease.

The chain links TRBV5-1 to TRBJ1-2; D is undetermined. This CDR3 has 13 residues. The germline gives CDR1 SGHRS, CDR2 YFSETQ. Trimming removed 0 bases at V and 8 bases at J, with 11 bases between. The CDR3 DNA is TGCGCCAGCAGCTTGGGGCAGGCGGGGGGCTACACCTTC. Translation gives CASSLGQAGGYTF. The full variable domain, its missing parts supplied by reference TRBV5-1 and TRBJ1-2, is KAGVTQTPRYLIKTRGQQVTLSCSPISGHRSVSWYQQTPGQGLQFLFEYFSETQRNKGNFPGRFSGRQFSNSRSEMNVSTLELGDSALYLCASSLGQAGGYTFGSGTRLTVV.

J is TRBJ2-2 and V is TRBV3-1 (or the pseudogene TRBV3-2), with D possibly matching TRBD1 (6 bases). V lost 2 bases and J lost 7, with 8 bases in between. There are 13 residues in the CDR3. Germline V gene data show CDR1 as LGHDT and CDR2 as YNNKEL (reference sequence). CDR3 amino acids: CASSQSGVGELFF. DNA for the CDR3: TGTGCCAGCAGCCAATCAGGGGTCGGGGAGCTGTTTTTT.

The CDR3 nucleotides are TGTGCCAGCTCACGGGACAGAGTGACTGAAGCTTTCTTT. This codes for CASSRDRVTEAFF. The chain has TRBV18 and TRBJ1-1; 7 bases are shared with TRBD1. Germline-derived CDR1 and CDR2 are KGHSH and LQKENI. The CDR3 has 13 residues. J gave up 5 bases and V 4 bases, and 4 bases lay outside the gene matches.

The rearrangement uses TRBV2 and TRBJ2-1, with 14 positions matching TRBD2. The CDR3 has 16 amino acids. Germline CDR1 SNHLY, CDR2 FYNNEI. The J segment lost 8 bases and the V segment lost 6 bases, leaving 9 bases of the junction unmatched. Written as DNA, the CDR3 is TGTGCCAGCAGGTTGACTAGCGGGGGGGCCGGGCATGAGCAGTTCTTC. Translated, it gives CASRLTSGGAGHEQFF. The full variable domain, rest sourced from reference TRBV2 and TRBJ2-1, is EPEVTQTPSHQVTQMGQEVILRCVPISNHLYFYWYRQILGQKVEFLVSFYNNEISEKSEIFDDQFSVERPDGSNFTLKIRSTKLEDSAMYFCASRLTSGGAGHEQFFGPGTRLTVL.

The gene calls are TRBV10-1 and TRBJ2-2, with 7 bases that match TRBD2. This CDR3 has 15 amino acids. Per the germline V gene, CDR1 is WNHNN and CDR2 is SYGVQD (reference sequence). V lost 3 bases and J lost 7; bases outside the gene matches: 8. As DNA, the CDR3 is TGCGCCAGCAGTGATGAACGGGGGGTTGGCGGGGAGCTGTTTTTT. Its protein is CASSDERGVGGELFF.

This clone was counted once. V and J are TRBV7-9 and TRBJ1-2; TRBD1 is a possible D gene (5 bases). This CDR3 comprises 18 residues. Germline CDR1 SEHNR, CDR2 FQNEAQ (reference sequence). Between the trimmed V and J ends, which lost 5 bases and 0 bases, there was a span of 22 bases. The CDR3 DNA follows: TGTGCCAGCAGCGCTAGTAGGGGAGGGACCGCGGCTAACTATGGCTACACCTTC. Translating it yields CASSASRGGTAANYGYTF.

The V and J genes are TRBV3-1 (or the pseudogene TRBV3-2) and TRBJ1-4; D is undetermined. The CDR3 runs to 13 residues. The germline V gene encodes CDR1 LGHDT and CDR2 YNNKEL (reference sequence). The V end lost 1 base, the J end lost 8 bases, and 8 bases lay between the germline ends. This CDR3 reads CASSQGGWEKLFF. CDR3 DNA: TGTGCCAGCAGCCAAGGAGGTTGGGAAAAACTGTTTTTT.

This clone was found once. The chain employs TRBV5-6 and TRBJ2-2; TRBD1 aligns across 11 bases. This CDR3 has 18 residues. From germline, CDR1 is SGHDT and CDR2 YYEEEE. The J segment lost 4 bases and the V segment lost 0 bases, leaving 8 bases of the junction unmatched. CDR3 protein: CASSLGAGTGGRTGELFF. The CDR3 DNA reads TGTGCCAGCAGCTTGGGTGCTGGGACAGGGGGTCGCACCGGGGAGCTGTTTTTT.

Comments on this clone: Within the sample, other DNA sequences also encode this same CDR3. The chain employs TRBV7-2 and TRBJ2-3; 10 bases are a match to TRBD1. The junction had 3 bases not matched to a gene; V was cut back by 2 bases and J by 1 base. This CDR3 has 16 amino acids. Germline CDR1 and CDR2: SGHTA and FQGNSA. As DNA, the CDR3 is TGTGCCAGCAGCTTAAGCGGGACAGGGGGCACAGATACGCAGTATTTT. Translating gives CASSLSGTGGTDTQYF.

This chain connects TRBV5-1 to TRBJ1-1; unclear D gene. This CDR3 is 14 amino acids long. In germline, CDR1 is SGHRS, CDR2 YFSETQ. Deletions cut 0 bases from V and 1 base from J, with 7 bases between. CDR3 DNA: TGCGCCAGCAGCTTGGCTACGAAGAACACTGAAGCTTTCTTT. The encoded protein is CASSLATKNTEAFF.

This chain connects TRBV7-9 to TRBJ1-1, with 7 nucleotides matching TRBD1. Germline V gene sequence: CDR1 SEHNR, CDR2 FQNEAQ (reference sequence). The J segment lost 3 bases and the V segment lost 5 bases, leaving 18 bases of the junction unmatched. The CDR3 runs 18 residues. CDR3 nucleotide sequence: TGTGCCAGCAGCCCCGAGGGGGCAAGGGGCCTTAGGGACACTGAAGCTTTCTTT. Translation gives CASSPEGARGLRDTEAFF.

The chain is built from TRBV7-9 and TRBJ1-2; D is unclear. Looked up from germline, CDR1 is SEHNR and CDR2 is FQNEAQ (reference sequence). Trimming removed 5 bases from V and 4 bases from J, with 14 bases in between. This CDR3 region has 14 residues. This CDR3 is CASSLSTDSYGYTF. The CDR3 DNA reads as TGTGCCAGCAGCCTGTCGACGGACTCCTATGGCTACACCTTC.

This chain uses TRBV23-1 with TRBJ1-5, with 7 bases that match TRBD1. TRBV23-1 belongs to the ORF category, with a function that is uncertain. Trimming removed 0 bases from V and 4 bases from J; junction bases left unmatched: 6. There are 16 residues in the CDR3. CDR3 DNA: TGCGCCAGCAGTCAATCTAACAGGGGATATAATCAGCCCCAGCATTTT. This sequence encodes CASSQSNRGYNQPQHF.

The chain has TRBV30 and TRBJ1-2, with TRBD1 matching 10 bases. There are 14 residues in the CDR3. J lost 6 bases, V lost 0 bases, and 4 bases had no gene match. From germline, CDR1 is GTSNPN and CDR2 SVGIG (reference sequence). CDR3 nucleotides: TGTGCCTGGAGTGTACCCGGGACAGGGGATGGCTACACCTTC. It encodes CAWSVPGTGDGYTF.

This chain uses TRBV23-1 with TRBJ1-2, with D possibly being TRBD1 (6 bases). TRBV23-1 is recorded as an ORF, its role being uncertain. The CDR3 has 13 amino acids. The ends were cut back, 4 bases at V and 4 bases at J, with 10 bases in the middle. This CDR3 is CASSPGQIYGYTF. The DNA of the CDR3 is TGCGCCAGCAGTCCAGGACAGATCTATGGCTACACCTTC.

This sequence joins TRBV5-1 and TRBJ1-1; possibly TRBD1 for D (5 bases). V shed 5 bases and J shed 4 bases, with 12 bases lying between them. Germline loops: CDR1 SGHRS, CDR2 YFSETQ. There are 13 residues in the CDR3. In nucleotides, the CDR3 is TGCGCCAGCAGGGGGGTGGGAGGCACTGAAGCTTTCTTT. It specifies CASRGVGGTEAFF.

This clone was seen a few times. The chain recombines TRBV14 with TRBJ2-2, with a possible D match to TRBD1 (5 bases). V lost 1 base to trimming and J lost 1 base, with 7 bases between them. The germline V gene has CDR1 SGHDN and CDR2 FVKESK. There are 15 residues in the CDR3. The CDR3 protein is CASSQVGQNTGELFF. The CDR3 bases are TGTGCCAGCAGCCAAGTAGGACAGAACACCGGGGAGCTGTTTTTT.

CDR3 in DNA: TGCGCCAGCAGCCGACGTTTAGGTGGGGGGGTTAATGAAAAACTGTTTTTT. Its translation is CASSRRLGGGVNEKLFF. The chain recombines TRBV4-3 with TRBJ1-4; possible D gene TRBD1, 5 bases. In germline, CDR1 is LGHNA, CDR2 YSLEER. The CDR3 covers 17 residues. Between the trimmed V and J ends, which lost 4 bases and 4 bases, there was a span of 19 bases.

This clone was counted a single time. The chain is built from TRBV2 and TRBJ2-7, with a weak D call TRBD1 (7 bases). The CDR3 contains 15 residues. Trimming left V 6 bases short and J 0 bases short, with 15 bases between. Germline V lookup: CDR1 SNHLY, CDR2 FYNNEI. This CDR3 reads CASSAGQLSSYEQYV. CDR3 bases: TGTGCCAGCAGCGCGGGACAGCTCAGCTCCTACGAGCAGTACGTC.

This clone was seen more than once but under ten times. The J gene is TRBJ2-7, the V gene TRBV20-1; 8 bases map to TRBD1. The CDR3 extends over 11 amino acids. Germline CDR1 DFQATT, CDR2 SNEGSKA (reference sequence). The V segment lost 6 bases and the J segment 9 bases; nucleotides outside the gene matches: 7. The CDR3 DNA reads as TGCAGTGCGCGGACAGGGATGGTGCAGTACGTC. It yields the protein CSARTGMVQYV.

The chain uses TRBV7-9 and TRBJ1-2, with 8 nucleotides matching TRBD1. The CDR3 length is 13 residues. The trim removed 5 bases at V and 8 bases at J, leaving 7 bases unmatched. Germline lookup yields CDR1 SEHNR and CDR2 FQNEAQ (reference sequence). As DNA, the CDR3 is TGTGCCAGCAGCCCGACGACAGGGGTCGGCTACACCTTC. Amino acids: CASSPTTGVGYTF.

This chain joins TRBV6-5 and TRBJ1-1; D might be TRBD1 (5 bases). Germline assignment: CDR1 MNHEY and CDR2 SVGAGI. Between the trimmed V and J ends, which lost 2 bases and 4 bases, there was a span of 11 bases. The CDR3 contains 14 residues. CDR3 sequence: CASSYGGGGTEAFF. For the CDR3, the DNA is TGTGCCAGCAGTTACGGGGGAGGCGGCACTGAAGCTTTCTTT.

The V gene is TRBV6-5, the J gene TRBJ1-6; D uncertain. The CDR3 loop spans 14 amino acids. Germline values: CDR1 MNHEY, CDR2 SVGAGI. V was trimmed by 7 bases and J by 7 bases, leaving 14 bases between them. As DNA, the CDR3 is TGTGCCAGCACCCCCGGGTCCTTAAATTCACCCCTCCACTTT. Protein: CASTPGSLNSPLHF.

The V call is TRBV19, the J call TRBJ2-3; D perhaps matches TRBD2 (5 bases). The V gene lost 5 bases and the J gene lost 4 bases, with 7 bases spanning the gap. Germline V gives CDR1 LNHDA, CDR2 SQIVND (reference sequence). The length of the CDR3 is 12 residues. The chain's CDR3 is CASSSGADTQYF. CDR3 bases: TGTGCCAGTAGTTCCGGGGCAGATACGCAGTATTTT. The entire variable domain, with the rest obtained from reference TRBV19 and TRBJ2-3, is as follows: DGGITQSPKYLFRKEGQNVTLSCEQNLNHDAMYWYRQDPGQGLRLIYYSQIVNDFQKGDIAEGYSVSREKKESFPLTVTSAQKNPTAFYLCASSSGADTQYFGPGTRLTVL.

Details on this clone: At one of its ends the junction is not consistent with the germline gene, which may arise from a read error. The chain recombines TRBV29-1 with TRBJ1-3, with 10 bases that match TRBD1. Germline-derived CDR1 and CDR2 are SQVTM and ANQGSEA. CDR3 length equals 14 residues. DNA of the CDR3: TGCAGCGTCCGGGACAGGGGATCTGAAAACACCATATATTTT. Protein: CSVRDRGSENTIYF.

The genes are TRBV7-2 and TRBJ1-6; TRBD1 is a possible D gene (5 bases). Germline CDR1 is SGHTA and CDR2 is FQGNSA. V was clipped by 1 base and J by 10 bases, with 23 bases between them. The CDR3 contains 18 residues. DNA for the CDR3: TGTGCCAGCAGCTTAGGAGGCAGGGCGTGGTTGGGGGGGTCACCCCTCCACTTT. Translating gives CASSLGGRAWLGGSPLHF.

The CDR3 DNA reads as TGTGCCAGCAGCTCCAGCGACAGGGGACACTACGAGCAGTACTTC. Protein product: CASSSSDRGHYEQYF. The rearrangement joins TRBV7-2 to TRBJ2-7, with 8 bases matching TRBD1. Trimming cost V 4 bases and J 3 bases; bases outside gene matches: 8. Looked up from germline, CDR1 is SGHTA and CDR2 is FQGNSA. This CDR3 region has 15 residues. The complete variable domain, with remaining parts taken from reference TRBV7-2 and TRBJ2-7, reads GAGVSQSPSNKVTEKGKDVELRCDPISGHTALYWYRQSLGQGLEFLIYFQGNSAPDKSGLPSDRFSAERTGGSVSTLTIQRTQQEDSAVYLCASSSSDRGHYEQYFGPGTRLTVT.

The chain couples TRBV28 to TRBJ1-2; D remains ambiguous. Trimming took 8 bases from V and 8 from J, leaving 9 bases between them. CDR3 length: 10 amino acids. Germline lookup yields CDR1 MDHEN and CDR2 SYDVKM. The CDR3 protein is CASRGEGYTF. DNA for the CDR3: TGTGCCAGCCGGGGTGAAGGCTACACCTTC.

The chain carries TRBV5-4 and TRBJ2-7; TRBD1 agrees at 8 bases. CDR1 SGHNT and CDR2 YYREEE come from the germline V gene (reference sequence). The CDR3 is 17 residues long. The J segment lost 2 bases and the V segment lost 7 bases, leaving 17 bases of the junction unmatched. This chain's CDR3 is CASPSLEAGTGPYEQYV. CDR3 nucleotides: TGTGCCAGCCCCAGCTTGGAAGCTGGGACAGGACCCTACGAGCAGTACGTC.